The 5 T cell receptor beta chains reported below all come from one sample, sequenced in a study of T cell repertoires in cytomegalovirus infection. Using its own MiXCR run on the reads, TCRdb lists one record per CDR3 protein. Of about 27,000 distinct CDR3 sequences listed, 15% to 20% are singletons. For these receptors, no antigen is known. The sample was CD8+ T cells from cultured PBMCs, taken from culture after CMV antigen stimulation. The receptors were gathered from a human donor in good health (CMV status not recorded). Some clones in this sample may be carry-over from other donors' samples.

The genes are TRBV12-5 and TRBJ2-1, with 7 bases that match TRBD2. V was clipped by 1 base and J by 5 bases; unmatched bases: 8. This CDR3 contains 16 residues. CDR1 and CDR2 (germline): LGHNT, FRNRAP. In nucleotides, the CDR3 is TGTGCTAGTGGTTTGGCAGGGAGGGCAGCGGACAATGAGCAGTTCTTC. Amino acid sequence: CASGLAGRAADNEQFF.

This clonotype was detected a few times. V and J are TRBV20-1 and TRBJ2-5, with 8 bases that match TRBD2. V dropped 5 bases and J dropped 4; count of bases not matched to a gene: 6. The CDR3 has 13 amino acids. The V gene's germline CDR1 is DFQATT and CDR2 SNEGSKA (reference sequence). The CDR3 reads CSAPFGTRETQYF. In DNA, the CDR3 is TGCAGTGCTCCATTCGGGACTAGAGAGACCCAGTACTTC.

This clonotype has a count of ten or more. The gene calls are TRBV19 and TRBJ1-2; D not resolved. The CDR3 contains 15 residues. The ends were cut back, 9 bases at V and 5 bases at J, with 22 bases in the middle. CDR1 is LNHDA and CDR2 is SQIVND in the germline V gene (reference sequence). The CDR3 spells CASSPRGRVEYGYTF. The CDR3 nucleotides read TGTGCCAGCTCGCCTCGTGGCCGGGTCGAATATGGCTACACCTTC.

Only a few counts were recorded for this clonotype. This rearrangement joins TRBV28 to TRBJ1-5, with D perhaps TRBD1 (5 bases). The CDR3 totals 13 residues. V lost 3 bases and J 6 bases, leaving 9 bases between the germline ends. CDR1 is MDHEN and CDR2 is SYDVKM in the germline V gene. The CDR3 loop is CASSLIRGQPQHF. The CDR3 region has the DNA TGTGCCAGCAGTTTGATTAGGGGTCAGCCCCAGCATTTT.

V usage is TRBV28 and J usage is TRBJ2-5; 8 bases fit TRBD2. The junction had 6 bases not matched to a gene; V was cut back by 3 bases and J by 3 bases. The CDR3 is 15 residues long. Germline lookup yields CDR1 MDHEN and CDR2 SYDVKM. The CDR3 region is CASSFLAGNKETQYF. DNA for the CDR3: TGTGCCAGCAGTTTTCTAGCGGGCAATAAAGAGACCCAGTACTTC.